Listed here are 28 T cell receptor beta chains from one sample, sequenced in a study of blood T cell repertoires in COVID-19. The repertoire was sequenced with immunoSEQ multiplex PCR; TCRdb's copy has only in-frame clones and lacks some. This sample carries about 96,000 clones, roughly 80% of them seen once, and the ten largest clones take approximately 15%. The sample taken for sequencing was peripheral blood. The receptors were gathered from a woman aged 55-75 years with acute or convalescent COVID-19.

The chain couples TRBV5-1 to TRBJ2-3; 8 bases match TRBD1. Unmatched junction bases numbered 4, after V lost 4 bases and J lost 0 bases. CDR1 is SGHRS, CDR2 YFSETQ, per germline. This CDR3 has 15 residues. As DNA, the CDR3 is TGCGCCAGCAGCCCCGGGACAGGTAGCACAGATACGCAGTATTTT. Translating it yields CASSPGTGSTDTQYF.

This chain links TRBV2 with TRBJ1-2; D uncertain. CDR3 length equals 13 residues. Germline CDR1 reads SNHLY; CDR2 reads FYNNEI. The germline V and J ends were trimmed by 2 bases and 4 bases, with 8 bases remaining between them. The CDR3 region has the DNA TGTGCCAGCAGTGAAATAACAGCCTATGGCTACACCTTC. Protein sequence: CASSEITAYGYTF.

This clone was seen only once. The V gene is TRBV28, the J gene TRBJ1-5, with a tentative D call TRBD1 (6 bases). The germline V and J ends were trimmed by 3 bases and 2 bases, with 11 bases remaining between them. Germline CDR1 MDHEN, CDR2 SYDVKM. The CDR3 runs 15 residues. The CDR3 bases are TGTGCCAGCAGTTTTGGGGGGGCCGGCAATCAGCCCCAGCATTTT. Protein sequence: CASSFGGAGNQPQHF.

The chain links TRBV7-3 to TRBJ1-6; 10 nucleotides match TRBD1. Trimming at V came to 5 bases and at J to 7 bases, leaving 2 bases not matched to a gene. Germline V CDR1 and CDR2: SGHTA, FQGTGA. CDR3 length: 14 residues. The CDR3 loop reads CASSRGQGNSPLHF. Here the CDR3 DNA reads TGTGCCAGCAGCCGGGGACAGGGGAATTCACCCCTCCACTTT.

This clone has only one observation. The chain carries TRBV2 and TRBJ2-1; 10 nucleotides line up with TRBD2. Germline V gene sequence: CDR1 SNHLY, CDR2 FYNNEI. With V trimmed by 8 bases and J by 9 bases, 13 bases remained unmatched. The CDR3 covers 15 residues. This CDR3 reads CASGARTSGMGEQFF. CDR3 sequence (DNA): TGTGCCAGCGGTGCAAGGACTAGCGGTATGGGTGAGCAGTTCTTC.

This chain uses TRBV6-5 with TRBJ1-1, with a possible D match to TRBD1 (6 bases). Trimming took 5 bases from V and 7 from J, leaving 14 bases between them. This CDR3 has 13 residues. Germline assignment: CDR1 MNHEY and CDR2 SVGAGI. CDR3 in amino acids: CASSRGGGVEAFF. Written as DNA, the CDR3 is TGTGCCAGCAGTCGCGGGGGCGGGGTTGAAGCTTTCTTT.

The V and J genes are TRBV5-1 and TRBJ1-4, with 9 bases matching TRBD1. This CDR3 is 18 amino acids long. Germline V gives CDR1 SGHRS, CDR2 YFSETQ. Trimming removed 4 bases from V and 7 bases from J; junction bases left unmatched: 17. CDR3 residues: CASSRPGQGGRQGEKLFF. CDR3 in DNA: TGCGCCAGCAGCAGACCGGGACAGGGAGGACGGCAGGGTGAAAAACTGTTTTTT.

This sequence joins TRBV25-1 and TRBJ1-2, with TRBD1 matching over 9 bases. This CDR3 has 13 amino acids. V trimming: 6 bases; J trimming: 6 bases; junction bases outside the gene matches: 5. Germline lookup yields CDR1 MGHDK and CDR2 SYGVNS. CDR3 nucleotide sequence: TGTGCCAGCAGACGGACAGGGGACGATGGCTACACCTTC. Protein sequence: CASRRTGDDGYTF.

On this clone: One end of the junction is discordant with germline, which a read error may explain. V is TRBV30 and J is TRBJ2-3; 10 bases align to TRBD2. Germline-derived CDR1 and CDR2 are GTSNPN and SVGIG (reference sequence). The CDR3 has 11 amino acids. CDR3 in DNA: TGTGCCTGGAGTGTGGGACTAGCGAGGGGTTTT. Its translation is CAWSVGLARGF.

This clone was counted only a few times. This chain uses TRBV28 with TRBJ1-5; 7 bases are a match to TRBD1. V shed 8 bases, J shed 4 bases, and the junction held 8 bases outside the gene matches. The CDR3 totals 14 residues. Germline lookup yields CDR1 MDHEN and CDR2 SYDVKM. The CDR3 here is CASFRTGVNQPQHF. CDR3 sequence (DNA): TGTGCCAGCTTCAGGACAGGCGTTAATCAGCCCCAGCATTTT.

This chain connects TRBV10-1 to TRBJ1-1; D remains unclear. Germline CDR1 WNHNN, CDR2 SYGVQD (reference sequence). This CDR3 is 13 amino acids long. V lost 3 bases and J lost 1, with 6 bases in between. The CDR3 loop reads CASSDRGNTEAFF. In DNA form, the CDR3 reads TGCGCCAGCAGTGACCGGGGGAACACTGAAGCTTTCTTT.

The chain uses TRBV18 and TRBJ1-1; D remains unclear. CDR1 is KGHSH, CDR2 LQKENI, per germline. This CDR3 is 13 amino acids long. V lost 4 bases, J lost 6 bases, and 12 bases lay in between. As DNA, the CDR3 is TGTGCCAGCTCACACGGCGGAGGGCCTGAAGCTTTCTTT. Translating it yields CASSHGGGPEAFF.

V and J are TRBV18 and TRBJ2-7; D uncertain. The V gene's germline CDR1 is KGHSH and CDR2 LQKENI. The CDR3 extends over 13 amino acids. The V gene lost 6 bases and the J gene lost 2 bases, with 11 bases spanning the gap. The CDR3 spells CASSQDLTYEQYF. The CDR3 nucleotides read TGTGCCAGCTCTCAAGACTTAACCTACGAGCAGTACTTC.

The chain joins TRBV9 to TRBJ2-7; D is perhaps TRBD2 (6 bases). The CDR3 runs to 14 residues. V was shortened by 4 bases and J by 3 bases, with 14 bases between the two germline ends. CDR1 and CDR2 from the germline V gene are SGDLS and YYNGEE. CDR3 protein: CASSLGGGDYEQYF. The DNA of the CDR3 is TGTGCCAGCAGCTTAGGAGGCGGGGACTACGAGCAGTACTTC. Looking up the rest from reference TRBV9 and TRBJ2-7 gives the full variable domain: DSGVTQTPKHLITATGQRVTLRCSPRSGDLSVYWYQQSLDQGLQFLIQYYNGEERAKGNILERFSAQQFPDLHSELNLSSLELGDSALYFCASSLGGGDYEQYFGPGTRLTVT.

V and J are TRBV2 and TRBJ1-6; D ambiguous. Trimming shortened V by 7 bases and J by 5 bases, and 15 bases separated the two germline ends. Germline-derived CDR1 and CDR2 are SNHLY and FYNNEI. The CDR3 runs 15 residues. CDR3 in amino acids: CASIRDKTHNSPLHF. The CDR3 DNA follows: TGTGCCAGCATCCGCGACAAAACCCATAATTCACCCCTCCACTTT.

This chain connects TRBV3-1 (or the pseudogene TRBV3-2) to TRBJ2-1; D is undetermined. The CDR3 is 15 amino acids. With 4 bases removed from V and 1 base from J, the gap between germline ends came to 11 bases. Germline V gene data show CDR1 as LGHDT and CDR2 as YNNKEL (reference sequence). CDR3 protein: CASSPSYQSYNEQFF. The CDR3 region has the DNA TGTGCCAGCAGCCCATCTTACCAGTCCTACAATGAGCAGTTCTTC.

The chain carries TRBV19 and TRBJ1-2; the match to TRBD1 covers 8 bases. This CDR3 contains 13 residues. CDR1 and CDR2 from the germline V gene are LNHDA and SQIVND (reference sequence). J was trimmed by 5 bases and V by 3 bases; bases with no gene match: 2. The CDR3 DNA is TGTGCCAGTAGTATTTGGGACAGGTATGGCTACACCTTC. This gives the protein CASSIWDRYGYTF.

This clone was observed once. This chain links TRBV6-6 with TRBJ1-1, with D uncertain. Trimming pared 9 bases from V and 5 bases from J, leaving 16 bases between. The V gene's germline CDR1 is MNHNY and CDR2 SVGAGI (reference sequence). The CDR3 consists of 13 residues. CDR3 sequence (DNA): TGTGCCAGTCTTGGAGGAGTATTGACTGAAGCTTTCTTT. This gives the protein CASLGGVLTEAFF.

The J gene is TRBJ1-5, the V gene TRBV28, with D possibly being TRBD1 (6 bases). Germline CDR1 and CDR2: MDHEN and SYDVKM. The CDR3 extends over 13 amino acids. Deletions cut 3 bases from V and 10 bases from J, with 13 bases between. CDR3 DNA: TGTGCCAGCAGTTTTCTCCGGGACACCCCCCAGCATTTT. Amino acids: CASSFLRDTPQHF.

This clone has a handful of counts. CDR3 amino acids: CASSHPHLYGYTF. CDR3 DNA sequence: TGTGCCAGCAGCCACCCACACCTCTATGGCTACACCTTC. The chain employs TRBV3-1 (or the pseudogene TRBV3-2) and TRBJ1-2, with unresolved D. V shed 3 bases and J shed 4 bases, with 9 bases lying between them. CDR3 length: 13 residues. Germline CDR1 is LGHDT and CDR2 is YNNKEL (reference sequence).

The chain joins TRBV11-2 to TRBJ1-6; TRBD1 matches 8 bases. V was clipped by 4 bases and J by 7 bases; unmatched bases: 12. The germline V gene has CDR1 SGHAT and CDR2 FQNNGV. The CDR3 covers 17 residues. In DNA, the CDR3 is TGTGCCAGCAGCTCGTCCTCCCGGACAGGGCGGAATTCACCCCTCCACTTT. Its protein is CASSSSSRTGRNSPLHF.

The chain is built from TRBV19 and TRBJ1-3; D uncertain. The germline CDR1 and CDR2 sequences are LNHDA and SQIVND (reference sequence). The CDR3 has 15 residues. V was shortened by 8 bases and J by 2 bases, with 16 bases between the two germline ends. CDR3 in DNA: TGTGCCAGTCAAACCTCTCCCGTAGCTGGAAACACCATATATTTT. Amino acid sequence: CASQTSPVAGNTIYF.

The chain carries TRBV28 and TRBJ2-5; the D is unclear. Looked up from germline, CDR1 is MDHEN and CDR2 is SYDVKM. The V end lost 5 bases, the J end lost 5 bases, and 6 bases lay between the germline ends. The CDR3 is 11 residues long. The CDR3 DNA reads TGTGCCAGCAGTACGCAGGAGACCCAGTACTTC. Residues: CASSTQETQYF.

V and J are TRBV5-1 and TRBJ2-1, with 9 bases lining up with TRBD1. This CDR3 is 15 amino acids long. The germline gives CDR1 SGHRS, CDR2 YFSETQ. V was clipped by 0 bases and J by 9 bases; unmatched bases: 7. CDR3 sequence: CASSLAQQGASEQFF. The CDR3 nucleotides read TGCGCCAGCAGCTTGGCCCAACAGGGGGCTAGTGAGCAGTTCTTC.

J is TRBJ1-1 and V is TRBV19; possible D gene TRBD1, 6 bases. The CDR3 loop spans 15 amino acids. Germline CDR1 LNHDA, CDR2 SQIVND (reference sequence). V lost 8 bases to trimming and J lost 0 bases, with 16 bases between them. The DNA of the CDR3 is TGTGCCAGTTCCGCCATACAGGGCCTGAACACTGAAGCTTTCTTT. It encodes CASSAIQGLNTEAFF.

V and J are TRBV14 and TRBJ1-1, with D perhaps matching TRBD1 (5 bases). Germline CDR1 is SGHDN and CDR2 is FVKESK. V lost 3 bases and J lost 0, with 11 bases in between. CDR3 length: 15 amino acids. The CDR3, as DNA: TGTGCCAGCAGCCACGGGGGAATCATGAACACTGAAGCTTTCTTT. Translating gives CASSHGGIMNTEAFF. Filled out from reference TRBV14 and TRBJ1-1, the complete variable domain reads EAGVTQFPSHSVIEKGQTVTLRCDPISGHDNLYWYRRVMGKEIKFLLHFVKESKQDESGMPNNRFLAERTGGTYSTLKVQPAELEDSGVYFCASSHGGIMNTEAFFGQGTRLTVV.

The chain uses TRBV15 and TRBJ2-1; 8 bases map to TRBD1. Unmatched junction bases numbered 20, after V lost 5 bases and J lost 5 bases. This CDR3 is built from 19 residues. Germline loops: CDR1 LNHNV, CDR2 YYDKDF (reference sequence). The CDR3 nucleotides read TGTGCCACCAGCCTCCCTGGGAGGAGAGGGGACAGGAGACACAATGAGCAGTTCTTC. It yields the protein CATSLPGRRGDRRHNEQFF.

This chain uses TRBV7-9 with TRBJ2-7, with D tentatively TRBD1 (6 bases). Per the germline V gene, CDR1 is SEHNR and CDR2 is FQNEAQ (reference sequence). V was pared by 1 base and J by 2 bases, with 15 bases between. This CDR3 contains 16 residues. The CDR3 coding sequence is TGTGCCAGCAGCTTAGAGTCGGGACACCGACCCTACGAGCAGTACTTC. Its protein is CASSLESGHRPYEQYF.